A selection of T cell receptor beta chains follows, all from one sample in a study of T cells in Graves' hyperthyroidism and ophthalmopathy. TCRdb re-derived calls from the multiplex PCR reads in MiXCR, one entry per CDR3 protein. Seen here are around 600,000 distinct CDR3 sequences, about 45% observed once, and the top ten hold less than 9.5%. The sample comprised peripheral blood or thyroid tissue (not recorded which). Receptor source: an adult man with Graves' disease, either hyperthyroidism or ophthalmopathy (not recorded which). Each CDR3 is given without its conserved first and last residue.

v_call | cdr3_aa
TRBV24-1 | ATSDASGGNQPQH
TRBV10-3 | AIRGKETNTEAF
TRBV2 | ASSGRTSGSYEQY
TRBV19 | ASSTTPGVEPQY
TRBV15 | ATSLAGGTNTEAF
TRBV7-9 | ASSPYLRGATNEKLF
TRBV15 | ATSRWTSGKETQY
TRBV5-4 | ASSFGYPYEQY
TRBV18 | ASSPPRTQETQY
TRBV2 | ASTQYSRSPLH
TRBV6-1 | ASSEEIYGYT
TRBV7-8 | ASSYVLGSSPLH
TRBV29-1 | SATGTGWTEAF